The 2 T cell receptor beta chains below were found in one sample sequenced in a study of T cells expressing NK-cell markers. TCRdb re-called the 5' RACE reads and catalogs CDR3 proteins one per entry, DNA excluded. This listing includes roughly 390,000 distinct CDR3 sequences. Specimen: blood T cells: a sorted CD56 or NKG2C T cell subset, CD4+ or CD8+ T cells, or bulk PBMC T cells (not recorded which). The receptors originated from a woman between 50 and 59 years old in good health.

The CDR3 loop reads CASSLEARGQTYEQYF. The V call is TRBV11-2, the J call TRBJ2-7; TCRdb lists TRBD1, though no DNA is available to test this call. The V gene's germline CDR1 is SGHAT and CDR2 FQNNGV. The CDR3 length is 16 residues. The variable domain in full, completed from reference TRBV11-2 and TRBJ2-7, reads EAGVAQSPRYKIIEKRQSVAFWCNPISGHATLYWYQQILGQGPKLLIQFQNNGVVDDSQLPKDRFSAERLKGVDSTLKIQPAKLEDSAVYLCASSLEARGQTYEQYFGPGTRLTVT.

The CDR3 reads CASSETGFTGELFF. This rearrangement joins TRBV6-4 to TRBJ2-2; TCRdb indicates TRBD1, and absent DNA this call remains unverified. Germline CDR1 reads MRHNA; CDR2 reads SNTAGT. This CDR3 has 14 amino acids.